Listed below are T cell receptor beta chains from one sample, sequenced in a study of beta chain features in type 1 diabetes. Libraries were prepared by immunoSEQ multiplex PCR; TCRdb keeps only in-frame clonotypes and omits some of them. The table includes 250,000 to 350,000 clones, approximately 15% detected once. Sequencing used naive CD4+ T cells from blood. The receptors were gathered from a man aged 25-40 years with type 1 diabetes. The CDR3 runs from the conserved cysteine through the conserved F or W. The order of the fields is J gene, clone size, V gene, D gene, CDR3 DNA, CDR3 protein. A D gene is named only where the DNA matches it firmly. Some rows have no size entry. The others give once, few or many, or a class for an expanded clone.

TRBJ2-7 NA TRBV6-6 NA TGTGCCAGCAGTCATACAGGGTACGCGGCCAAGTGGGAGCAGTACTTC CASSHTGYAAKWEQYF
TRBJ2-3 few TRBV25-1 TRBD2 TGTGCCAGCAGTGAATGGGAGGGGAACACAGATACGCAGTATTTT CASSEWEGNTDTQYF
TRBJ2-1 few TRBV19 NA TGTGCCAGTACCGAGACAGGAACCTCCTACAATGAGCAGTTCTTC CASTETGTSYNEQFF
TRBJ2-7 few TRBV15 TRBD2 TGTGCCACCAGCGGGAGTAGCGGGCTCGTCGAGCAGTACTTC CATSGSSGLVEQYF
TRBJ2-7 few TRBV18 TRBD2 TGTGCCAGCTCGCGGGAGGCGGGAACCTACGAGCAGTACTTC CASSREAGTYEQYF
TRBJ2-7 NA TRBV5-4 TRBD2 TGTGCCAGCACAAATCCATGGGGGGGGAGCTCCTACGAGCAGTACTTC CASTNPWGGSSYEQYF
TRBJ2-1 NA TRBV19 NA TGTGCCAGTAGTATCGACAGGAACAATGAGCAGTTCTTC CASSIDRNNEQFF
TRBJ1-1 NA TRBV4-3 NA TGCGCCAGCAGCCAGTTAATGAACACTGAAGCTTTCTTT CASSQLMNTEAFF
TRBJ1-5 few TRBV28 TRBD1 TGTGCCAGCAGTCCCGGGACAGGCTTCAAGCAGCCCCAGCATTTT CASSPGTGFKQPQHF
TRBJ2-1 NA TRBV19 TRBD2 TGTGCCAGTAGTAAAGCGGGAGATTCCTACAATGAGCAGTTCTTC CASSKAGDSYNEQFF
TRBJ2-6 NA TRBV19 NA TGTGCCAGTAGTTCTGGGCACCCCTCTGGGGCCAACGTCCTGACTTTC CASSSGHPSGANVLTF
TRBJ2-5 few TRBV5-1 TRBD1 TGCGCCAGCAGCTTCGGACAGGAACAAGAGACCCAGTACTTC CASSFGQEQETQYF
TRBJ2-7 NA TRBV19 NA TGTGCCAGTAGTTCGCCGGGACTCCCTTCCTACGAGCAGTACTTC CASSSPGLPSYEQYF
TRBJ2-1 few TRBV2 TRBD2 TGTGCCAGCAGTGGCGGGAGGGGGAATGAGCAGTTCTTC CASSGGRGNEQFF
TRBJ1-1 NA TRBV7-9 NA TGTGCCAGCAGCAGAGAAGATAACAGGTATGCTGAAGCTTTCTTT CASSREDNRYAEAFF
TRBJ2-5 NA TRBV29-1 NA TGCAGCGTTGGCCGGACAGCAAGATTCCAAGAGACCCAGTACTTC CSVGRTARFQETQYF
TRBJ2-3 few TRBV10-3 TRBD2 TGTGCCATCAGTGAGTCGACTAGCGATACGCAGTATTTT CAISESTSDTQYF
TRBJ2-7 NA TRBV5-1 NA TGCGCCAGCAGCCCGGACCCGACAGGATCCTCCTACGAGCAGTACTTC CASSPDPTGSSYEQYF
TRBJ2-5 few TRBV19 TRBD2 TGTGCCAGTAGCTTAGCGGGAGCGGAGACCCAGTACTTC CASSLAGAETQYF
TRBJ1-4 NA TRBV4-3 NA TGCGCCAGCAGCCAATCAGGGGATAATGAAAAACTGTTTTTT CASSQSGDNEKLFF
TRBJ2-1 few TRBV28 NA TGTGCCAGCAGTATTAACAATGAGCAGTTCTTC CASSINNEQFF
TRBJ2-1 few TRBV28 TRBD1 TGTGCCAGCAGAAGACAGGGCCATGAGCAGTTCTTC CASRRQGHEQFF
TRBJ2-3 few TRBV5-1 TRBD1 TGCGCCAGCAGCTTGGGGGACAGGGTTGGAACAGATACGCAGTATTTT CASSLGDRVGTDTQYF
TRBJ2-3 few TRBV5-1 TRBD2 TGCGCCAGCGGCCGGGGAGCGGGGGCCCGGGATACGCAGTATTTT CASGRGAGARDTQYF
TRBJ2-7 few TRBV20-1 NA TGCAGTGCTCTTCTACCCGAGCAGTACTTC CSALLPEQYF
TRBJ2-1 few TRBV5-1 TRBD2 TGCGCCAGCAGCTTGCTGCTAGCGGTAACCTACAATGAGCAGTTCTTC CASSLLLAVTYNEQFF
TRBJ2-1 few TRBV11-2 TRBD1 TGTGCCAGCAGCGCCCCCCGGGACAGAGGCAATGAGCAGTTCTTC CASSAPRDRGNEQFF
TRBJ2-7 NA TRBV6-5 TRBD2 TGTGCCAGCAGAGCCCCGGGGGGATTCGGCGAGCAGTACTTC CASRAPGGFGEQYF
TRBJ2-5 few TRBV4-1 TRBD2 TGCGCCAGCAGCCACGGACTAGCGGGAGGGAGGACCCAAGAGACCCAGTACTTC CASSHGLAGGRTQETQYF
TRBJ2-1 NA TRBV11-2 NA TGTGCCAGCAGCCTCAGTCTTTGGTACAATGAGCAGTTCTTC CASSLSLWYNEQFF
TRBJ2-7 NA TRBV28 TRBD1 TGTGCCAGCAGTTCTCCGGGACAGGGGTCCTACGAGCAGTACTTC CASSSPGQGSYEQYF
TRBJ2-1 few TRBV4-1 NA TGCGCCAGCAGCCAAGAGGCACCTAGCTCCTACAATGAGCAGTTCTTC CASSQEAPSSYNEQFF
TRBJ2-1 few TRBV5-1 TRBD1 TGCGCCAGCAGCTTGCAGGGGGATGGTGAGCAGTTCTTC CASSLQGDGEQFF